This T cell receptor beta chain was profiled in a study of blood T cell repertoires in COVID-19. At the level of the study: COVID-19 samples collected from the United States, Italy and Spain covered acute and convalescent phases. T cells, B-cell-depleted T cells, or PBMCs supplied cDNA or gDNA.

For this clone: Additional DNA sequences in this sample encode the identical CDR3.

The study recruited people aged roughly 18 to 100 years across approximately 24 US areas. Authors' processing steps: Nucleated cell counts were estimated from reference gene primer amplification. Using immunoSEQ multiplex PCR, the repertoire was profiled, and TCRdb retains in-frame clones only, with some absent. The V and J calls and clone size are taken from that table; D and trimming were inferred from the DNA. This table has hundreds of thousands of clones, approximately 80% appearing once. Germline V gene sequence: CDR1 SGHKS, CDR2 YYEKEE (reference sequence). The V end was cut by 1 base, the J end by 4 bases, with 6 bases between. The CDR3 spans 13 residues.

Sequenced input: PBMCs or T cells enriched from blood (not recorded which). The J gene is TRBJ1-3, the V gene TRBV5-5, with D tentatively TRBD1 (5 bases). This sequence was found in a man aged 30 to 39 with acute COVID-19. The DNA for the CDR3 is TGTGCCAGCAGCTTGCCAGGGGGAAACACCATATATTTT. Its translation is CASSLPGGNTIYF.